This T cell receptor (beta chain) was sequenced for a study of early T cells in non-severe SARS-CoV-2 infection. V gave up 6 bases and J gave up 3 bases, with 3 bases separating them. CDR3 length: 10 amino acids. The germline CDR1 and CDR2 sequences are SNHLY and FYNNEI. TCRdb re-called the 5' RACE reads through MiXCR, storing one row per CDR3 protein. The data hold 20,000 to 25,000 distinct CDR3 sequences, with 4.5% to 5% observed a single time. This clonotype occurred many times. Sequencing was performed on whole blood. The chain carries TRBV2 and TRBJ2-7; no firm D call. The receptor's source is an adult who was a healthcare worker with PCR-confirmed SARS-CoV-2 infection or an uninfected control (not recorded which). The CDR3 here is CASSVYEQYF. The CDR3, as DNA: TGTGCCAGCAGCGTCTACGAGCAGTACTTC.